These 19 T cell receptor beta chains came from one sample sequenced in a study of B cell selection in AIRE deficiency. The repertoire was sequenced with immunoSEQ multiplex PCR; TCRdb's copy has only in-frame clones and lacks some. The repertoire includes fewer than 30,000 clones, approximately 96% of them detected once, and approximately 0.22% sits in the top ten. Sorting defined conventional CD4 T cells as CD4+CD127+. Source material: conventional CD4+ T cells sorted from PBMCs. These receptors originate from a human donor with AIRE deficiency.

The V and J genes are TRBV18 and TRBJ1-1; D perhaps matches TRBD1 (5 bases). In germline, CDR1 is KGHSH, CDR2 LQKENI. The CDR3 spans 14 residues. Trimming cost V 0 bases and J 1 base, with 6 bases left between them. The chain's CDR3 is CASSPPTGNTEAFF. The DNA of the CDR3 is TGTGCCAGCTCACCACCAACAGGGAACACTGAAGCTTTCTTT.

In the case of this clone: The same CDR3 is also encoded by other DNA sequences in this sample. Written as DNA, the CDR3 is TGTGCCAGCAGCTTAGAGGCTAGCGCCCGTGAGCAGTTCTTC. This gives the protein CASSLEASAREQFF. The rearrangement joins TRBV7-2 to TRBJ2-1, with a tentative D call TRBD2 (6 bases). CDR1 and CDR2 from the germline V gene are SGHTA and FQGNSA. The CDR3 has 14 residues. V was trimmed by 1 base and J by 9 bases, leaving 13 bases between them.

This clone was seen only once. This rearrangement joins TRBV27 to TRBJ2-7; D is unresolved. Deletions cut 6 bases from V and 7 bases from J, with 13 bases between. The CDR3 consists of 12 residues. CDR1 is MNHEY and CDR2 is SMNVEV in the germline V gene (reference sequence). The chain's CDR3 is CASRSDIWEQYF. The CDR3 DNA reads as TGTGCCAGCAGGTCGGATATATGGGAGCAGTACTTC.

This chain uses TRBV28 with TRBJ1-2; TRBD1 is a possible D gene (5 bases). The V gene's germline CDR1 is MDHEN and CDR2 SYDVKM. This CDR3 comprises 13 residues. With 6 bases removed from V and 2 bases from J, the gap between germline ends came to 10 bases. CDR3: CASRRDANYGYTF. CDR3 DNA sequence: TGTGCCAGCAGACGGGACGCCAACTATGGCTACACCTTC.

The chain carries TRBV5-1 and TRBJ2-7; 9 bases align to TRBD1. The trim removed 4 bases at V and 3 bases at J, leaving 8 bases unmatched. This CDR3 region has 15 residues. CDR1 and CDR2 (germline): SGHRS, YFSETQ. The CDR3 loop reads CASSLTGTGNYEQYF. As DNA, the CDR3 is TGCGCCAGCAGCCTTACCGGGACAGGGAACTACGAGCAGTACTTC. Full variable domain (remainder filled in from reference TRBV5-1 and TRBJ2-7): KAGVTQTPRYLIKTRGQQVTLSCSPISGHRSVSWYQQTPGQGLQFLFEYFSETQRNKGNFPGRFSGRQFSNSRSEMNVSTLELGDSALYLCASSLTGTGNYEQYFGPGTRLTVT.

The rearrangement uses TRBV6-1 and TRBJ2-7; 10 nucleotides align to TRBD1. CDR3 length: 13 amino acids. CDR1 is MNHNS, CDR2 SASEGT, per germline. V trimming: 6 bases; J trimming: 3 bases; junction bases outside the gene matches: 2. CDR3 protein: CASRWTGGYEQYF. Written as DNA, the CDR3 is TGTGCCAGCAGATGGACAGGGGGCTACGAGCAGTACTTC.

The chain links TRBV6-1 to TRBJ2-1; possible D gene TRBD1, 5 bases. Germline CDR1 MNHNS, CDR2 SASEGT. The V end lost 2 bases, the J end lost 4 bases, and 15 bases lay between the germline ends. The CDR3 is made up of 16 amino acids. The CDR3 protein is CASSERGRNAYNEQFF. Here the CDR3 DNA reads TGTGCCAGCAGTGAAAGGGGCAGGAACGCTTACAATGAGCAGTTCTTC.

V gene TRBV19 combines with J gene TRBJ1-1; the D gene is possibly TRBD1 (6 bases). The germline V and J ends were trimmed by 1 base and 7 bases, with 13 bases remaining between them. This CDR3 comprises 14 residues. Germline-derived CDR1 and CDR2 are LNHDA and SQIVND (reference sequence). CDR3 protein: CASSIGTGIGEAFF. CDR3 nucleotide sequence: TGTGCCAGTAGTATAGGCACAGGGATCGGTGAAGCTTTCTTT.

This clone was seen a single time. The chain has TRBV19 and TRBJ2-7; D gene ambiguous. The germline V gene encodes CDR1 LNHDA and CDR2 SQIVND (reference sequence). The CDR3 length is 13 residues. V dropped 2 bases and J dropped 6 bases, with 11 bases sitting between them. CDR3: CASSIMVASEQYF. As DNA, the CDR3 is TGTGCCAGTAGTATAATGGTAGCTTCCGAGCAGTACTTC.

The rearrangement uses TRBV11-2 and TRBJ2-2; possibly TRBD2 for D (5 bases). Germline V gives CDR1 SGHAT, CDR2 FQNNGV. Trimming left V 5 bases short and J 4 bases short, with 17 bases between. The CDR3 covers 16 residues. CDR3 bases: TGTGCCAGCAGCCCCGTACGAGGGCCCAGCACCGGGGAGCTGTTTTTT. It translates to CASSPVRGPSTGELFF.

The chain employs TRBV6-6 and TRBJ1-4, with a weak D call TRBD1 (5 bases). This CDR3 is 16 amino acids long. Germline V lookup: CDR1 MNHNY, CDR2 SVGAGI (reference sequence). Trimming removed 8 bases from V and 5 bases from J, with 21 bases in between. The chain's CDR3 is CASGKGLRGLNEKLFF. The CDR3 nucleotides are TGTGCCAGCGGGAAAGGGTTGAGGGGTTTGAATGAAAAACTGTTTTTT.

Only one count was recorded for this clone. The chain links TRBV19 to TRBJ2-3; no firm D call. The length of the CDR3 is 16 residues. The V end was cut by 7 bases, the J end by 0 bases, with 17 bases between. CDR1 is LNHDA and CDR2 is SQIVND in the germline V gene (reference sequence). This CDR3 is CASTAIAETSTDTQYF. The CDR3 coding sequence is TGTGCCAGTACTGCAATTGCCGAGACCAGCACAGATACGCAGTATTTT.

This clone occurred a few times. CDR3 DNA sequence: TGTGCCAGCAGTCCACTTTCGGATTACGAGCAGTACTTC. Translated, it gives CASSPLSDYEQYF. This chain links TRBV6-6 with TRBJ2-7; D call uncertain. Trimming took 5 bases from V and 4 from J, leaving 12 bases between them. Germline V gene data show CDR1 as MNHNY and CDR2 as SVGAGI (reference sequence). This CDR3 contains 13 residues.

The rearrangement joins TRBV7-3 to TRBJ2-7, with D perhaps matching TRBD2 (6 bases). Germline V CDR1 and CDR2: SGHTA, FQGTGA. This CDR3 has 14 amino acids. V dropped 2 bases and J dropped 6 bases, with 14 bases sitting between them. CDR3 sequence: CASSLGGVPSEQYF. The CDR3 bases are TGTGCCAGCAGCTTAGGAGGGGTTCCTTCCGAGCAGTACTTC.

Only one count was recorded for this clone. The chain's CDR3 is CASSQGGRRSNTGELFF. CDR3 DNA: TGTGCCAGCAGCCAAGGGGGGCGTCGGAGTAACACCGGGGAGCTGTTTTTT. The chain combines TRBV11-2 with TRBJ2-2; D is possibly TRBD1 or TRBD2 (6 bases each). V was cut by 5 bases and J by 2 bases, with 18 bases left in between. This CDR3 is built from 17 residues. Germline CDR1 SGHAT, CDR2 FQNNGV.

V is TRBV19 and J is TRBJ1-2; no firm D call. V lost 3 bases to trimming and J lost 6 bases, with 11 bases between them. Germline assignment: CDR1 LNHDA and CDR2 SQIVND (reference sequence). The CDR3 consists of 13 residues. This chain's CDR3 is CASSILGFDGYTF. DNA for the CDR3: TGTGCCAGTAGTATTTTAGGGTTTGATGGCTACACCTTC.

The V and J genes are TRBV7-3 and TRBJ2-1, with a weak D call TRBD2 (6 bases). The V gene lost 6 bases and the J gene lost 0 bases, with 15 bases spanning the gap. The CDR3 extends over 16 amino acids. Germline V gives CDR1 SGHTA, CDR2 FQGTGA. CDR3 protein: CASSSVAVSSYNEQFF. The DNA of the CDR3 is TGTGCCAGCAGTAGTGTAGCGGTAAGCTCCTACAATGAGCAGTTCTTC.

The chain joins TRBV6-5 to TRBJ1-6, with D uncertain. Trimming left V 5 bases short and J 7 bases short, with 6 bases between. CDR3 size: 12 residues. Germline CDR1 reads MNHEY; CDR2 reads SVGAGI. CDR3 amino acids: CASSPPNSPLHF. The DNA of the CDR3 is TGTGCCAGCAGTCCTCCAAATTCACCCCTCCACTTT.

V gene TRBV7-9 combines with J gene TRBJ1-4; 8 bases are a match to TRBD1. The CDR3 spans 15 residues. V gave up 2 bases and J gave up 6 bases; unmatched junction bases: 5. Per germline, CDR1 SEHNR and CDR2 FQNEAQ (reference sequence). Here the CDR3 DNA reads TGTGCCAGCAGCTTATCCGGACAGGGTGATGAAAAACTGTTTTTT. Translated: CASSLSGQGDEKLFF.